This TCR beta chain was profiled in a study of beta chain features in type 1 diabetes. At the level of the study: Patient and healthy donor groups were alike in age, gender and cell yields.

Donors contributed one heparinised blood draw apiece, averaging about 116 mL. This clone was found a few times. Its target is not known. J gave up 4 bases and V 5 bases, and 5 bases lay outside the gene matches. The CDR3 contains 15 residues. Germline V lookup: CDR1 SEHNR, CDR2 FQNEAQ (reference sequence). Whole-study findings and limits: At VDJ recombination sites, type 1 diabetes patients had fewer insertions and more deleted nucleotides. In the patient group, naive, central memory and Treg TCRB repertoires seemed more alike than in the healthy donor group. Patients with Type 1 diabetes showed moderately but significantly shorter TCRB CDR3s in all four CD4+ subsets.

cDNA synthesis used the whole RNA isolate, giving expressed TCRB sequences. Sequenced by immunoSEQ multiplex PCR; TCRdb stores in-frame clones only, minus some. Here the sample spans about 41,000 clones, approximately 60% being singletons. The sequenced material came from Tregs from blood. V usage is TRBV7-9 and J usage is TRBJ2-3, with TRBD1 identical over 11 bases. The sequence came from a man aged 25 to 45 with type 1 diabetes. Some clones in this sample may be carry-over from other donors' samples. In DNA form, the CDR3 reads TGTGCCAGCAGCCCCCCGGGACAGGGGGCAGATACGCAGTATTTT. Amino acid sequence: CASSPPGQGADTQYF.